The T cell receptor beta chain described here comes from a study of cytomegalovirus exposure and HLA in healthy donors. Regarding the study as a whole: A later analysis found that most CMV-associated TCR beta chains appeared HLA-restricted. It was only CMV serostatus that was available as immune exposure information.

Trimming shortened V by 4 bases and J by 3 bases, and 19 bases separated the two germline ends. This CDR3 has 16 amino acids. In germline, CDR1 is MNHEY, CDR2 SVGAGI. As for this clone: Its antigen is not identified.

PCR was performed using 60 Vbeta and 13 Jbeta primers. The protocol was immunoSEQ multiplex PCR, while the TCRdb copy is restricted to in-frame clones and leaves out a portion. The repertoire holds under 50,000 clones, with 87% as singletons. The chain joins TRBV6-5 to TRBJ2-7; D is possibly TRBD1 (5 bases). The sequence derives from a woman aged 40 to 49 in good health and CMV-seropositive. The sequencing sample was made of PBMCs. CDR3 nucleotides: TGTGCCAGCAGTTTTTTTCGACAGAAACCACACTACGAGCAGTACTTC. Amino acid sequence: CASSFFRQKPHYEQYF.